This paragraph covers one TCR beta chain sequence. Its matching antigen is unknown. Scientists made TCR beta libraries using quantitative 5'-RACE with molecular barcodes. TCRdb re-called the 5' RACE reads through MiXCR, storing one row per CDR3 protein. This table holds 150,000 to 200,000 distinct CDR3 sequences, roughly 13% found once. These data originate in a study of CD8 T cells in ankylosing spondylitis. CDR3 length: 16 amino acids. Germline-derived CDR1 and CDR2 are LGHNT and FRNRAP. V shed 5 bases and J shed 2 bases, with 16 bases lying between them. Study results and caveats: Within ankylosing spondylitis blood, a TCR beta motif made up of several highly homologous variants appeared to be characteristic. It was reported that disease-linked clones were significantly enriched in matched ankylosing spondylitis synovial fluid.

This clonotype was obtained from a male donor with ankylosing spondylitis or in good health (not recorded which). Sequencing was carried out using blood, either unsorted or a sorted T cell fraction (not recorded which). The gene calls are TRBV12-5 and TRBJ2-1; TRBD2 is a possible D gene (5 bases). The CDR3 DNA sequence: TGTGCTAGTGGTCCGCGAAGCGGAGCGACCTACAATGAGCAGTTCTTC. Its protein product is CASGPRSGATYNEQFF. The complete variable domain, with remaining parts taken from reference TRBV12-5 and TRBJ2-1, reads DARVTQTPRHKVTEMGQEVTMRCQPILGHNTVFWYRQTMMQGLELLAYFRNRAPLDDSGMPKDRFSAEMPDATLATLKIQPSEPRDSAVYFCASGPRSGATYNEQFFGPGTRLTVL.